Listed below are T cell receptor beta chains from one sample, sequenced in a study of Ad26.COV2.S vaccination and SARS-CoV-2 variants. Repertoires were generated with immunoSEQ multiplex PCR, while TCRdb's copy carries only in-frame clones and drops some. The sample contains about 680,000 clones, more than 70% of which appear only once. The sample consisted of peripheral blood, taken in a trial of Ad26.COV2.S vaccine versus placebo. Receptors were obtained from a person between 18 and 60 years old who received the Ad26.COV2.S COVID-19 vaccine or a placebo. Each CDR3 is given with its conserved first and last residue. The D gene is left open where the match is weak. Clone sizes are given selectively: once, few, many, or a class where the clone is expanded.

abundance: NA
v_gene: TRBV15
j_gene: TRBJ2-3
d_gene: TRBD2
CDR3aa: CATSRDGAGVPDTQYF
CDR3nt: TGTGCCACCAGCAGAGATGGTGCGGGAGTTCCAGATACGCAGTATTTT

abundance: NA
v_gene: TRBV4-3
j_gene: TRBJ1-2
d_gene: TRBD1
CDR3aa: CASSRRGQGNYGYTF
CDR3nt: TGCGCCAGCAGCCGACGGGGACAGGGGAACTATGGCTACACCTTC

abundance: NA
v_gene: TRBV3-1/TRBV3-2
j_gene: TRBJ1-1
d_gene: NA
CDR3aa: CASRLSGVGGEGRNTEAFF
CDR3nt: TGTGCCAGCAGACTAAGTGGCGTGGGGGGCGAAGGTAGGAACACTGAAGCTTTCTTT

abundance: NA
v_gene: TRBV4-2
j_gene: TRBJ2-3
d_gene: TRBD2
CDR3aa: CASSQQFGLAGTDTQYF
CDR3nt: TGTGCCAGCAGCCAGCAATTCGGGCTAGCGGGGACAGATACGCAGTATTTT

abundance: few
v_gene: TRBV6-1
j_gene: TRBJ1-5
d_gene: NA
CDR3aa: CASSALRDIGRQPQHF
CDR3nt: TGTGCCAGCAGTGCTCTTCGCGATATTGGGCGTCAGCCCCAGCATTTT

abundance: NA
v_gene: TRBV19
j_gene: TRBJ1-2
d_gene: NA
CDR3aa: CASRIGRSGRSGYTF
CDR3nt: TGTGCCAGTAGAATTGGACGCTCCGGTCGTTCTGGCTACACCTTC

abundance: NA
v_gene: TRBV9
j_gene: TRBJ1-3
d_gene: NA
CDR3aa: CASSVDGPRASGNTIYF
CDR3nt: TGTGCCAGCAGCGTAGATGGACCGAGGGCCTCTGGAAACACCATATATTTT

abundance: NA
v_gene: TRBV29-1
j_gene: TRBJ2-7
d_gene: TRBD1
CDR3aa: CSVGTGGAATEQYF
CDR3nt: TGCAGCGTTGGGACAGGGGGAGCCGCTACGGAGCAGTACTTC

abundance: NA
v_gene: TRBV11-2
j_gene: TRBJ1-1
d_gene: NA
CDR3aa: CASSLVGGVATEAFF
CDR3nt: TGTGCCAGCAGCTTAGTAGGGGGGGTGGCCACTGAAGCTTTCTTT

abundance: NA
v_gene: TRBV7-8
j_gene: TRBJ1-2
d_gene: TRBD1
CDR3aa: CASSLGWPGQGQGYTF
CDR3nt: TGTGCCAGCAGCTTAGGGTGGCCGGGACAGGGGCAGGGCTACACCTTC

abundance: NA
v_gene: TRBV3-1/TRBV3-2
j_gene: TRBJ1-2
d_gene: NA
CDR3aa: CASSPRTDPNYGYTF
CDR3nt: TGTGCCAGCAGCCCGCGGACAGATCCTAACTATGGCTACACCTTC

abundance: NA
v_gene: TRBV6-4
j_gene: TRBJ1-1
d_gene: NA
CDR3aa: CASSAQGNTEAFF
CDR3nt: TGTGCCAGCAGCGCACAGGGGAACACTGAAGCTTTCTTT

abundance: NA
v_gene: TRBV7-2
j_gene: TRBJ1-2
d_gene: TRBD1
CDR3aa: CASSPRTGGISDYGYTF
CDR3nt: TGTGCCAGCAGCCCCCGGACAGGGGGTATTTCTGACTATGGCTACACCTTC

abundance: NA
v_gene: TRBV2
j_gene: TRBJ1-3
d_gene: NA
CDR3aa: CASKGAMGSGNTIYF
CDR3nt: TGTGCCAGCAAAGGGGCCATGGGGTCTGGAAACACCATATATTTT

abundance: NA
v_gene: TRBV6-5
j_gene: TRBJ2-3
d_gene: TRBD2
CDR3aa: CASSYFGGSLTDTQYF
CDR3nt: TGTGCCAGCAGTTACTTCGGGGGGTCTCTCACAGATACGCAGTATTTT